This entry is about one TCR beta chain. As yet, its antigen is unknown. One entry per CDR3 protein, without DNA, is what TCRdb gives after re-calling the 5' RACE reads. Its clone listing holds about 460,000 distinct CDR3 sequences. This CDR3 contains 15 residues. Germline V gene data show CDR1 as SGHNT and CDR2 as YENEEA. This specimen comes from a study of T cells expressing NK-cell markers. At the level of the study: Sorted CD3+CD56+NKG2C+, CD3+CD56+NKG2C- and CD3+CD56-NKG2C+ T cells supplied TCR beta repertoires. Just one sequenced donor of eight was HCMV-seronegative, while seven were seropositive. The study's findings and limits: One observes that, in several donors, these clonotypes were also the leading ones within the CD3+CD56-NKG2C+ fraction.

The receptor comes from a woman in her forties or fifties in good health. The V gene is TRBV11-3, the J gene TRBJ2-2; TCRdb gives TRBD1 as the D gene, but with no DNA this cannot be confirmed. Sample: blood T cells: a sorted CD56 or NKG2C T cell subset, CD4+ or CD8+ T cells, or bulk PBMC T cells (not recorded which). This chain's CDR3 is CASSRTPQNTGELFF.